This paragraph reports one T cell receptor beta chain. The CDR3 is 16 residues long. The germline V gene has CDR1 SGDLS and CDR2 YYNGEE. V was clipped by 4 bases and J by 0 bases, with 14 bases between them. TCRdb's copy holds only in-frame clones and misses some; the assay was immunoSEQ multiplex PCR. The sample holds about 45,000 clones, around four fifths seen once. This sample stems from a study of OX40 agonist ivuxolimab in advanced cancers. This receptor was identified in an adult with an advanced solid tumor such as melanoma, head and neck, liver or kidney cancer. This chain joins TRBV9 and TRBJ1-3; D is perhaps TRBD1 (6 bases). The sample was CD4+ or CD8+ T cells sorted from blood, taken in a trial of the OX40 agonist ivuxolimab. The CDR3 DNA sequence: TGTGCCAGCAGCTACGTAGGGGGGCGCTCTGGAAACACCATATATTTT. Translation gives CASSYVGGRSGNTIYF.